These 16 T cell receptor beta chains originate from one sample sequenced in a study of T-cell reconstitution after alpha-beta-depleted transplantation in children. A TCRbeta library incorporating unique molecular identifiers was prepared. TCRdb used MiXCR to reprocess the PCR reads, holding one entry per CDR3 protein. In the table there are over 400,000 distinct CDR3 sequences, roughly 44% of which are singletons. This specimen consisted of PBMCs, obtained before TCRalphabeta/CD19-depleted stem cell transplant. The receptors shown here come from a girl aged 2 to 9 with aplastic anemia, due to receive a stem cell transplant.

The chain is built from TRBV12-3 or TRBV12-4 and TRBJ2-7; D is possibly TRBD1 (5 bases). The CDR3 runs to 15 residues. V shed 3 bases and J shed 5 bases, with 17 bases lying between them. Here the CDR3 DNA reads TGTGCCAGCAGTTTGGTGCAGGGATGGAAGGACGAGCAGTACTTC. Translated, it gives CASSLVQGWKDEQYF.

The V gene is TRBV28, the J gene TRBJ2-6; 7 bases are shared with TRBD1. Trimming took 7 bases from V and 2 from J; bases not matched to a gene: 8. Germline CDR1 is MDHEN and CDR2 is SYDVKM. This CDR3 has 16 residues. Here the CDR3 DNA reads TGTGCCAGCAAAACGACAGGGAATCCTGGGGCCAACGTCCTGACTTTC. It yields the protein CASKTTGNPGANVLTF. Based on the CDR3 plus reference TRBV28 and TRBJ2-6, the full variable domain is DVKVTQSSRYLVKRTGEKVFLECVQDMDHENMFWYRQDPGLGLRLIYFSYDVKMKEKGDIPEGYSVSREKKERFSLILESASTNQTSMYLCASKTTGNPGANVLTFGAGSRLTVL.

Written as DNA, the CDR3 is TGTGCCAGCAGCCGAGACACGGACTTGACGAAGGCCCTCCACTTT. Translated: CASSRDTDLTKALHF. J is TRBJ1-6 and V is TRBV3-1; D unresolved. The CDR3 sequence is 15 residues long. V lost 4 bases and J 14 bases, leaving 21 bases between the germline ends. Germline V CDR1 and CDR2: LGHDT, YNNKEL (reference sequence).

The rearrangement links TRBV20-1 to TRBJ2-3; the match to TRBD1 covers 9 bases. V lost 3 bases, J lost 4 bases, and 8 bases stayed unmatched. Germline CDR1 is DFQATT and CDR2 is SNEGSKA (reference sequence). The CDR3 totals 15 residues. The CDR3 DNA follows: TGCAGTGCTAGGGATCGGGACAGGGTAGCAGATACGCAGTATTTT. Amino acids: CSARDRDRVADTQYF.

This clonotype was observed a few times. V and J are TRBV9 and TRBJ2-3; TRBD1 might be the D (6 bases). CDR1 SGDLS and CDR2 YYNGEE come from the germline V gene. Trimming left V 3 bases short and J 4 bases short, with 15 bases between. The CDR3 has 15 amino acids. The CDR3 protein is CASSDRQEWADTQYF. The CDR3 nucleotides read TGTGCCAGCAGCGACAGACAGGAATGGGCAGATACGCAGTATTTT.

The rearrangement links TRBV30 to TRBJ2-1; no clear D gene. The germline V and J ends were trimmed by 2 bases and 0 bases, with 11 bases remaining between them. Germline values: CDR1 GTSNPN, CDR2 SVGIG (reference sequence). There are 15 residues in the CDR3. CDR3: CAWSILGISYNEQFF. Written as DNA, the CDR3 is TGTGCCTGGAGTATTCTGGGGATCTCCTACAATGAGCAGTTCTTC.

The chain couples TRBV4-1 to TRBJ1-2, with D unclear. The CDR3 contains 14 residues. Germline V gives CDR1 MGHRA, CDR2 YSYEKL. Trimming took off 1 base at V and 4 bases at J, with 10 bases between the two ends. The CDR3, as DNA: TGCGCCAGCAGCCAAGGGCGGGGTGGCTATGGCTACACCTTC. As protein: CASSQGRGGYGYTF.

This clonotype has only a few counts. This sequence joins TRBV27 and TRBJ2-1, with D unresolved. CDR3 size: 12 residues. Trimming pared 5 bases from V and 7 bases from J, leaving 9 bases between. CDR1 is MNHEY and CDR2 is SMNVEV in the germline V gene (reference sequence). CDR3 in DNA: TGTGCCAGCAGTCCGACTCGAAATGAGCAGTTCTTC. Translating gives CASSPTRNEQFF.

This rearrangement joins TRBV10-2 to TRBJ2-7; TRBD2 aligns across 7 bases. V was clipped by 4 bases and J by 5 bases; unmatched bases: 11. This CDR3 is 15 amino acids long. Looked up from germline, CDR1 is WSHSY and CDR2 is SAAADI. CDR3 protein: CASSVASGPWDEQYF. In nucleotides, the CDR3 is TGCGCCAGCAGTGTTGCTAGCGGACCCTGGGACGAGCAGTACTTC.

Many counts were recorded for this clonotype. The gene calls are TRBV7-2 and TRBJ1-2, with TRBD1 as a possible D gene (6 bases). The CDR3 consists of 15 residues. Trimming took 5 bases from V and 3 from J, leaving 16 bases between them. Per germline, CDR1 SGHTA and CDR2 FQGNSA. CDR3 region: CASSPRQVSYYGYTF. The CDR3 DNA follows: TGTGCCAGCAGCCCGAGACAGGTCTCCTACTATGGCTACACCTTC. The entire variable domain, with the rest obtained from reference TRBV7-2 and TRBJ1-2, is as follows: GAGVSQSPSNKVTEKGKDVELRCDPISGHTALYWYRQSLGQGLEFLIYFQGNSAPDKSGLPSDRFSAERTGGSVSTLTIQRTQQEDSAVYLCASSPRQVSYYGYTFGSGTRLTVV.

This clonotype appeared many times. As DNA, the CDR3 is TGTGCCAGCAGCTCTAGGGGGCACTACTATGGCTACACCTTC. Its translation: CASSSRGHYYGYTF. The V call is TRBV7-2, the J call TRBJ1-2; 7 nucleotides line up with TRBD1. Germline V gene data show CDR1 as SGHTA and CDR2 as FQGNSA. This CDR3 comprises 14 residues. V dropped 4 bases and J dropped 3; count of bases not matched to a gene: 5.

The DNA of the CDR3 is TGTGCCAGCAGCTCGACCCTAACCCCAACCCCCTACAATGAGCAGTTCTTC. Translation: CASSSTLTPTPYNEQFF. V and J are TRBV6-1 and TRBJ2-1, with D uncertain. This CDR3 has 17 residues. Germline V gene data show CDR1 as MNHNS and CDR2 as SASEGT. V was pared by 6 bases and J by 2 bases, with 20 bases between.

The V and J genes are TRBV5-5 and TRBJ2-3, with TRBD1 matching over 9 bases. Germline V gene data show CDR1 as SGHKS and CDR2 as YYEKEE (reference sequence). The CDR3 spans 16 residues. Unmatched junction bases numbered 6, after V lost 4 bases and J lost 0 bases. In DNA form, the CDR3 reads TGTGCCAGCAGCGCTAAACAGGGGGCCAGCACAGATACGCAGTATTTT. It is translated as CASSAKQGASTDTQYF.

CDR3 sequence: CSARVPTSGGALSETQYF. As DNA, the CDR3 is TGCAGTGCTAGAGTCCCGACTAGCGGGGGGGCCCTGTCCGAGACCCAGTACTTC. The V call is TRBV20-1, the J call TRBJ2-5; 14 nucleotides agree with TRBD2. Trimming removed 1 base from V and 5 bases from J; junction bases left unmatched: 12. The CDR3 sequence is 18 residues long. The germline gives CDR1 DFQATT, CDR2 SNEGSKA (reference sequence).

In this sample, this clonotype turned up many times. V and J are TRBV12-3 or TRBV12-4 and TRBJ1-1; D is uncertain. The CDR3 spans 14 residues. Trimming left V 1 base short and J 6 bases short, with 12 bases between. Here the CDR3 reads CASSLVGLAAEAFF. The CDR3 region has the DNA TGTGCCAGCAGTTTAGTTGGGTTGGCGGCTGAAGCTTTCTTT.

This clonotype has only a few counts. The chain couples TRBV10-3 to TRBJ2-1; TRBD2 agrees at 10 bases. Germline lookup yields CDR1 ENHRY and CDR2 SYGVKD. The ends lost 0 bases at V and 13 bases at J; junction bases unmatched: 3. The CDR3 has 13 residues. The CDR3 nucleotides are TGTGCCATCAGTGAGTCAACTAGCGGGATCCAGTTCTTC. It is translated as CAISESTSGIQFF.